This T cell receptor (beta chain) was sequenced in a study of T cells in Graves' hyperthyroidism and ophthalmopathy. Study-wide points: Most thyroid clonotypes expanded above 0.001 were also detected in blood.

This clonotype was counted a few times. The antigen is not known. Authors of the study amplified TCR beta CDR3 regions from RNA transcripts. The HTBI set primed first-round TCR CDR3 RT-PCR. One entry per CDR3 protein, called by TCRdb with MiXCR from the multiplex PCR reads. The sample yields under 650,000 distinct CDR3 sequences, 15% to 20% seen once. Material for sequencing was blood. The sequence was obtained from a woman younger than 45 with Graves' hyperthyroidism.

The CDR3 DNA reads as TGCGCCAGCAGCTTGGCTAGCCGGGACGAGCAGTACTTC. Protein: CASSLASRDEQYF. The genes are TRBV5-1 and TRBJ2-7, with TRBD2 as a possible D gene (5 bases). Germline V CDR1 and CDR2: SGHRS, YFSETQ. The CDR3 contains 13 residues. V lost 0 bases to trimming and J lost 5 bases, with 9 bases between them.